Described below is a single TCR beta chain sequence and its context. What it binds is unknown. This specimen belongs to a study of cytomegalovirus exposure and HLA in healthy donors. In the study overall: Earlier, fewer than 140 million unique TCR beta sequences were recovered from 170 million or so T cells by an analysis. Study-level findings and limits: The authors later linked a missense DCLRE1C variant to TCR beta V- and J-gene trimming. More clonal expansion characterized HLA-associated TCR beta chains than equally common others in a later analysis. Rates of TCR association differed by HLA locus in a later analysis, with DRB1 highest and HLA-C lowest.

The PCR employed 60 Vbeta primers together with 13 Jbeta primers. The method was immunoSEQ multiplex PCR; TCRdb's version includes in-frame clones alone and lacks a portion of them. The sample contains 150,000 to 200,000 clones, approximately 80% of which appear only once. Sequenced material: PBMCs. The TCR comes from a male donor in good health and CMV-seronegative.

CDR3 protein: CASSRGVAGAGTDTQYF. CDR3 DNA: TGTGCCAGCAGCCGCGGGGTGGCGGGGGCCGGGACAGATACGCAGTATTTT. The genes are TRBV11-3 and TRBJ2-3; D might be TRBD2 (7 bases). Germline-derived CDR1 and CDR2 are SGHNT and YENEEA. This CDR3 has 17 residues. Trimming cost V 5 bases and J 3 bases, with 21 bases left between them.